This record covers a single TCR beta chain. Its antigen remains unidentified. All of the isolated RNA was reverse transcribed, so expressed TCRB transcripts were sequenced. TCRdb's table, derived via immunoSEQ multiplex PCR, lists solely in-frame clones and lacks some. The sample contains more than 550,000 clones, roughly 13% of which appear only once. This entry comes from a study of beta chain features in type 1 diabetes. Points from the study as a whole: It was not settled here whether HLA type affects TCRB rearrangement. Patients with Type 1 diabetes showed moderately but significantly shorter TCRB CDR3s in all four CD4+ subsets.

This CDR3 spans 13 amino acids. The germline V gene encodes CDR1 SGHRS and CDR2 YFSETQ. Trimming removed 2 bases from V and 2 bases from J, with 8 bases in between. The sequence derives from a man younger than 35 with type 1 diabetes. What was sequenced was naive CD4+ T cells from blood. The chain joins TRBV5-1 to TRBJ2-7; D remains unclear. The CDR3 sequence is CASSFFGPYEQYF. The DNA of the CDR3 is TGCGCCAGCAGCTTCTTCGGCCCCTACGAGCAGTACTTC.